The next 32 T cell receptor beta chains were all read from a single sample in a study of TIL therapy for anti-PD-1-resistant metastatic lung cancer. Indicated time point: pre-treatment sample, taken before nivolumab and TIL therapy. Most excised metastases sampled were pleural nodules or supraclavicular lymph nodes. The libraries were made with immunoSEQ v3. The data were produced by immunoSEQ multiplex PCR, yet TCRdb's version contains in-frame clones alone and is incomplete. Of about 50,000 clones listed, about three quarters were seen once; the top ten hold 5.6%. Here the sequenced sample was tumor tissue, taken at baseline. The source is a person between 25 and 80 years old with non-small cell lung cancer.

This clone has a single count. The rearrangement uses TRBV6-5 and TRBJ2-7; 9 bases agree with TRBD1. Germline V lookup: CDR1 MNHEY, CDR2 SVGAGI. V lost 0 bases, J lost 1 base, and 1 base stayed unmatched. CDR3 length: 15 residues. The CDR3 nucleotides read TGTGCCAGCAGTTACTCGGGACAGGGTTCCTACGAGCAGTACTTC. Protein sequence: CASSYSGQGSYEQYF.

The chain recombines TRBV5-1 with TRBJ2-3, with 7 nucleotides matching TRBD1. The CDR3 has 14 residues. With V trimmed by 4 bases and J by 2 bases, 4 bases remained unmatched. Germline assignment: CDR1 SGHRS and CDR2 YFSETQ. This CDR3 is CASSPGQTTDTQYF. The CDR3 DNA follows: TGCGCCAGCAGCCCGGGACAGACCACAGATACGCAGTATTTT.

J is TRBJ1-2 and V is TRBV6-5; D gene unclear. This CDR3 region has 12 residues. Trimming took 2 bases from V and 8 from J, leaving 9 bases between them. Germline-derived CDR1 and CDR2 are MNHEY and SVGAGI. The CDR3 loop is CASSYGRNGYTF. CDR3 in DNA: TGTGCCAGCAGTTACGGCAGGAACGGCTACACCTTC.

The chain combines TRBV5-1 with TRBJ2-1; 15 bases are a match to TRBD2. The CDR3 totals 18 residues. The trim removed 4 bases at V and 0 bases at J, leaving 5 bases unmatched. From germline, CDR1 is SGHRS and CDR2 YFSETQ. The CDR3 loop reads CASSPGLAGGNSYNEQFF. CDR3 sequence (DNA): TGCGCCAGCAGCCCAGGACTAGCGGGAGGGAACTCCTACAATGAGCAGTTCTTC.

The genes are TRBV2 and TRBJ2-2; TRBD2 is a possible D gene (6 bases). Trimming shortened V by 3 bases and J by 5 bases, and 13 bases separated the two germline ends. The V gene's germline CDR1 is SNHLY and CDR2 FYNNEI. This CDR3 has 15 residues. CDR3 DNA: TGTGCCAGCAGTGATAAGGGACTGCCTACCGGGGAGCTGTTTTTT. Protein product: CASSDKGLPTGELFF. Looking up the rest from reference TRBV2 and TRBJ2-2 gives the full variable domain: EPEVTQTPSHQVTQMGQEVILRCVPISNHLYFYWYRQILGQKVEFLVSFYNNEISEKSEIFDDQFSVERPDGSNFTLKIRSTKLEDSAMYFCASSDKGLPTGELFFGEGSRLTVL.

The chain uses TRBV5-1 and TRBJ2-2, with D maybe TRBD2 (5 bases). The CDR3 loop spans 16 amino acids. CDR1 SGHRS and CDR2 YFSETQ come from the germline V gene. V shed 0 bases and J shed 3 bases, with 12 bases lying between them. The CDR3 region has the DNA TGCGCCAGCAGCTTGGTTGCGGGTTCGTACACCGGGGAGCTGTTTTTT. Amino acids: CASSLVAGSYTGELFF. Using reference TRBV5-1 and TRBJ2-2 for the parts outside the CDR3, the full variable domain is KAGVTQTPRYLIKTRGQQVTLSCSPISGHRSVSWYQQTPGQGLQFLFEYFSETQRNKGNFPGRFSGRQFSNSRSEMNVSTLELGDSALYLCASSLVAGSYTGELFFGEGSRLTVL.

This clone was found a few times. The chain links TRBV5-1 to TRBJ2-1, with 16 positions matching TRBD2. CDR1 is SGHRS, CDR2 YFSETQ, per germline. V was clipped by 3 bases and J by 12 bases; unmatched bases: 9. This CDR3 spans 16 amino acids. The CDR3 region has the DNA TGCGCCAGCAGCTCCGCCGGGACTAGCGGGAGGGCCCCGCAGTTCTTC. Its translation: CASSSAGTSGRAPQFF.

The rearrangement uses TRBV7-9 and TRBJ2-7, with 8 bases matching TRBD1. The V segment lost 6 bases and the J segment 4 bases; nucleotides outside the gene matches: 11. This CDR3 comprises 15 residues. Germline V CDR1 and CDR2: SEHNR, FQNEAQ (reference sequence). The chain's CDR3 is CASSWTGRSRYEQYF. For the CDR3, the DNA is TGTGCCAGCAGTTGGACAGGGAGGTCAAGATACGAGCAGTACTTC.

The chain links TRBV13 to TRBJ2-3; TRBD1 matches 8 bases. Looked up from germline, CDR1 is PRHDT and CDR2 is FYEKMQ (reference sequence). The CDR3 covers 12 residues. V dropped 6 bases and J dropped 10; count of bases not matched to a gene: 6. The chain's CDR3 is CASRDRTGPQYF. DNA for the CDR3: TGTGCCAGCAGAGACAGGACAGGGCCGCAGTATTTT. Supplemented by reference TRBV13 and TRBJ2-3, the full variable domain reads AAGVIQSPRHLIKEKRETATLKCYPIPRHDTVYWYQQGPGQDPQFLISFYEKMQSDKGSIPDRFSAQQFSDYHSELNMSSLELGDSALYFCASRDRTGPQYFGPGTRLTVL.

This chain joins TRBV30 and TRBJ1-3, with D possibly matching TRBD1 (6 bases). V lost 8 bases, J lost 0 bases, and 23 bases lay in between. The CDR3 sequence is 17 residues long. Germline CDR1 is GTSNPN and CDR2 is SVGIG (reference sequence). The CDR3 DNA reads as TGTGCCGGGTCGAAGGGGGGGCGGCCAAGCTCTGGAAACACCATATATTTT. It is translated as CAGSKGGRPSSGNTIYF.

The rearrangement joins TRBV4-3 to TRBJ2-5; D might be TRBD2 (5 bases). The CDR3 contains 14 residues. Trimming took 0 bases from V and 5 from J, leaving 10 bases between them. Germline loops: CDR1 LGHNA, CDR2 YSLEER. The CDR3 here is CASSQEAGRETQYF. CDR3 DNA: TGCGCCAGCAGCCAAGAGGCGGGTAGGGAGACCCAGTACTTC.

The chain joins TRBV19 to TRBJ2-1; 9 nucleotides match TRBD1. The ends lost 5 bases at V and 7 bases at J; junction bases unmatched: 9. CDR3 length equals 15 residues. Germline assignment: CDR1 LNHDA and CDR2 SQIVND (reference sequence). CDR3 amino acids: CASSWTGATTNEQFF. DNA for the CDR3: TGTGCCAGTAGTTGGACAGGGGCCACGACAAATGAGCAGTTCTTC.

This clone has a single count. The CDR3 sequence: CASSYARGGHNEQFF. CDR3 sequence (DNA): TGTGCCAGCAGTTACGCGCGGGGGGGCCACAATGAGCAGTTCTTC. The chain combines TRBV6-6 with TRBJ2-1, with TRBD2 matching 9 bases. Trimming took 2 bases from V and 5 from J; bases not matched to a gene: 4. The CDR3 runs to 15 residues. Germline-derived CDR1 and CDR2 are MNHNY and SVGAGI (reference sequence).

The V and J genes are TRBV9 and TRBJ1-6; 8 nucleotides agree with TRBD1. Germline V gives CDR1 SGDLS, CDR2 YYNGEE. V lost 0 bases, J lost 7 bases, and 0 bases stayed unmatched. This CDR3 region has 14 residues. CDR3 sequence reads: CASSVGTGNSPLHF. The CDR3 nucleotides read TGTGCCAGCAGCGTAGGGACAGGGAATTCACCCCTCCACTTT.

Written as DNA, the CDR3 is TGTGCCAGCAGCGCCCAAGGACTAGCGGGAGGAGATACGCAGTATTTT. Translation: CASSAQGLAGGDTQYF. V usage is TRBV7-9 and J usage is TRBJ2-3; 14 bases agree with TRBD2. Germline V lookup: CDR1 SEHNR, CDR2 FQNEAQ (reference sequence). After removal of 5 bases from V and 5 bases from J, the junction contained 6 bases not matched to a gene. The CDR3 extends over 16 amino acids.

V is TRBV7-9 and J is TRBJ2-5, with 10 bases matching TRBD1. Germline lookup yields CDR1 SEHNR and CDR2 FQNEAQ (reference sequence). With 1 base clipped from V and 5 bases from J, the junction kept 7 bases outside the gene matches. The CDR3 contains 16 residues. DNA for the CDR3: TGTGCCAGCAGCTTAGGGGCGGGACAGGGGTTGGAGACCCAGTACTTC. It yields the protein CASSLGAGQGLETQYF.

The chain joins TRBV6-1 to TRBJ2-7, with 10 bases fitting TRBD2. The CDR3 runs 17 residues. V lost 4 bases to trimming and J lost 6 bases; unmatched junction nucleotides: 15. Germline V gene data show CDR1 as MNHNS and CDR2 as SASEGT. This CDR3 reads CASSGLAGAPGRGEQYF. DNA of the CDR3: TGTGCCAGCAGTGGTCTAGCGGGGGCCCCAGGTCGGGGCGAGCAGTACTTC.

The J gene is TRBJ2-5, the V gene TRBV6-1; no clear D. The CDR3 consists of 13 residues. Germline loops: CDR1 MNHNS, CDR2 SASEGT. Trimming cost V 7 bases and J 1 base, with 10 bases left between them. This CDR3 is CASTTARQETQYF. The DNA of the CDR3 is TGTGCCAGCACAACGGCACGCCAAGAGACCCAGTACTTC.

The rearrangement links TRBV7-9 to TRBJ1-6; 8 bases align to TRBD1. Per germline, CDR1 SEHNR and CDR2 FQNEAQ (reference sequence). The CDR3 is 16 residues long. V lost 5 bases, J lost 8 bases, and 11 bases stayed unmatched. The DNA for the CDR3 is TGTGCCAGCAGCCACAACACCGACAGGGGTTATTCACCCCTCCACTTT. Protein: CASSHNTDRGYSPLHF.

V is TRBV9 and J is TRBJ2-1; D ambiguous. V lost 4 bases to trimming and J lost 0 bases, with 14 bases between them. Germline values: CDR1 SGDLS, CDR2 YYNGEE. The CDR3 loop spans 16 amino acids. Here the CDR3 DNA reads TGTGCCAGCAGCCCCAGACTGCCGAGCTCCTACAATGAGCAGTTCTTC. It translates to CASSPRLPSSYNEQFF.

The chain carries TRBV19 and TRBJ2-5; 10 bases agree with TRBD1. There are 19 residues in the CDR3. V lost 2 bases and J lost 4; bases outside the gene matches: 16. Germline assignment: CDR1 LNHDA and CDR2 SQIVND (reference sequence). The CDR3 loop reads CASSIFPTDRDRGGETQYF. The CDR3 coding sequence is TGTGCCAGTAGTATATTCCCCACCGACCGGGACAGGGGTGGAGAGACCCAGTACTTC.

The chain joins TRBV4-1 to TRBJ1-1; possible D gene TRBD1, 5 bases. The V end lost 8 bases, the J end lost 1 base, and 17 bases lay between the germline ends. The CDR3 spans 15 residues. Looked up from germline, CDR1 is MGHRA and CDR2 is YSYEKL. The CDR3 is CASELHRGANTEAFF. CDR3 DNA: TGCGCCAGCGAACTCCACCGGGGCGCGAACACTGAAGCTTTCTTT.

J is TRBJ2-7 and V is TRBV5-5; D might be TRBD2 (6 bases). Trimming removed 3 bases at V and 1 base at J, with 11 bases between. This CDR3 has 14 amino acids. CDR1 SGHKS and CDR2 YYEKEE come from the germline V gene (reference sequence). This CDR3 is CASSSSGSSYEQYF. Written as DNA, the CDR3 is TGTGCCAGCAGCTCAAGCGGGTCATCCTACGAGCAGTACTTC.

The count of this clone is one. V gene TRBV2 combines with J gene TRBJ2-5, with TRBD2 matching 11 bases. Germline V gene sequence: CDR1 SNHLY, CDR2 FYNNEI. J lost 0 bases, V lost 6 bases, and 3 bases had no gene match. The CDR3 covers 15 residues. The chain's CDR3 is CASSVAGGNQETQYF. The CDR3 region has the DNA TGTGCCAGCAGCGTAGCGGGGGGGAACCAAGAGACCCAGTACTTC.

The gene calls are TRBV7-8 and TRBJ1-3; TRBD1 matches 8 bases. The J segment lost 2 bases and the V segment lost 3 bases, leaving 6 bases of the junction unmatched. The CDR3 sequence is 16 residues long. Germline loops: CDR1 SGHVS, CDR2 FQNEAQ. The CDR3 DNA reads TGTGCCAGCAGCTTTAGACAGGGGTACACTGGAAACACCATATATTTT. Its translation: CASSFRQGYTGNTIYF.

CDR3 coding DNA: TGTGCCAGCAGTGAAGTGACAGCCTACACAGATACGCAGTATTTT. Translating gives CASSEVTAYTDTQYF. V gene TRBV6-1 combines with J gene TRBJ2-3, with D possibly TRBD1 on 5 matching bases. The CDR3 contains 15 residues. Germline loops: CDR1 MNHNS, CDR2 SASEGT. Deletions cut 1 base from V and 2 bases from J, with 10 bases between.

This chain uses TRBV29-1 with TRBJ1-3; D is unclear. V was pared by 5 bases and J by 2 bases, with 16 bases between. This CDR3 spans 15 amino acids. Looked up from germline, CDR1 is SQVTM and CDR2 is ANQGSEA. The CDR3 protein is CSVRGFSEAGNTIYF. The CDR3 nucleotides are TGCAGCGTTAGAGGGTTCAGTGAAGCTGGAAACACCATATATTTT.

This clone came up once. The chain recombines TRBV7-9 with TRBJ2-1; no clear D gene. The V end lost 4 bases, the J end lost 4 bases, and 14 bases lay between the germline ends. The length of the CDR3 is 15 residues. Germline lookup yields CDR1 SEHNR and CDR2 FQNEAQ (reference sequence). The CDR3 DNA follows: TGTGCCAGCAGCTCTTCGACTTTGGCGTACAATGAGCAGTTCTTC. Translating it yields CASSSSTLAYNEQFF.

This clone ranks as medium-sized (0.01 to 0.1%). This chain connects TRBV27 to TRBJ1-5; D is undetermined. The germline V gene has CDR1 MNHEY and CDR2 SMNVEV (reference sequence). The V gene lost 5 bases and the J gene lost 4 bases, with 15 bases spanning the gap. There are 15 residues in the CDR3. DNA for the CDR3: TGTGCCAGCAGTGAAGGCCCGCACGGTAATCAGCCCCAGCATTTT. It yields the protein CASSEGPHGNQPQHF.

The chain joins TRBV7-8 to TRBJ2-7, with 7 bases lining up with TRBD2. The CDR3 has 15 residues. After removal of 3 bases from V and 5 bases from J, the junction contained 10 bases not matched to a gene. The V gene's germline CDR1 is SGHVS and CDR2 FQNEAQ. The CDR3 loop reads CASSFPRGSIHEQYF. The CDR3 DNA sequence: TGTGCCAGCAGCTTTCCCCGCGGGAGTATCCACGAGCAGTACTTC.

The chain combines TRBV6-1 with TRBJ2-5; D uncertain. V shed 7 bases and J shed 1 base, with 10 bases lying between them. The germline gives CDR1 MNHNS, CDR2 SASEGT. The length of the CDR3 is 13 residues. The CDR3 reads CASNLGTQETQYF. CDR3 bases: TGTGCCAGCAACCTGGGAACCCAAGAGACCCAGTACTTC.

This chain joins TRBV5-6 and TRBJ2-6; 9 nucleotides line up with TRBD1. The length of the CDR3 is 18 residues. Unmatched junction bases numbered 10, after V lost 4 bases and J lost 2 bases. Germline V lookup: CDR1 SGHDT, CDR2 YYEEEE. The CDR3 reads CASSGTQGALAGANVLTF. The CDR3 DNA is TGTGCCAGCAGCGGAACACAGGGGGCGCTTGCTGGGGCCAACGTCCTGACTTTC.